A selection of T cell receptor beta chains follows, all from one sample in a study of early T cells in non-severe SARS-CoV-2 infection. One entry per CDR3 protein, called by TCRdb with MiXCR from the 5' RACE reads. This table has 75,000 to 80,000 distinct CDR3 sequences, around 16% appearing once. Material: whole blood. The receptors come from an adult who was a healthcare worker with PCR-confirmed SARS-CoV-2 infection or an uninfected control (not recorded which). CDR3s include the opening cysteine and the closing phenylalanine or tryptophan. Fields, in order: J gene, clone size, D gene, V gene, CDR3 DNA, CDR3 protein. D genes are given only for firm matches. Rows give clone size only sometimes, using once, few, many, or a class for an expanded clone.

J gene: TRBJ2-7; clone size: many; D gene: TRBD2; V gene: TRBV7-6; CDR3 DNA: TGTGCCAGCAGCTTAGTGCCGGGGGGGCGCAACGAGCAGTACTTC; CDR3 protein: CASSLVPGGRNEQYF
J gene: TRBJ1-5; clone size: -; D gene: -; V gene: TRBV7-6; CDR3 DNA: TGTGCCAGCAGCTTAGCAAGTAATCAGCCCCAGCATTTT; CDR3 protein: CASSLASNQPQHF
J gene: TRBJ1-2; clone size: few; D gene: -; V gene: TRBV30; CDR3 DNA: TGTGCCTTGTACGTCGGCTATGGCTACACCTTC; CDR3 protein: CALYVGYGYTF
J gene: TRBJ2-2; clone size: few; D gene: -; V gene: TRBV12-3/TRBV12-4; CDR3 DNA: TGTGCCAGCAGTCCGGGACACGGGGTTGACACCGGGGAGCTGTTTTTT; CDR3 protein: CASSPGHGVDTGELFF
J gene: TRBJ2-1; clone size: -; D gene: TRBD2; V gene: TRBV7-9; CDR3 DNA: TGTGCCAGCAGCTTCCCCCTTAGCGGGAGCTCGGGTGAGCAGTTCTTC; CDR3 protein: CASSFPLSGSSGEQFF
J gene: TRBJ1-2; clone size: -; D gene: TRBD1; V gene: TRBV6-1; CDR3 DNA: TGTGCCAGCAGTGATGGGACAGGGGATTCGAAAGGCTACACCTTC; CDR3 protein: CASSDGTGDSKGYTF
J gene: TRBJ1-3; clone size: -; D gene: -; V gene: TRBV6-6; CDR3 DNA: TGTGCCAGCAAAGAGACCTCCTCTGGAAACACCATATATTTT; CDR3 protein: CASKETSSGNTIYF
J gene: TRBJ2-7; clone size: -; D gene: -; V gene: TRBV7-8; CDR3 DNA: TGTGCCAGCAGCCGGGGACTCTCCTACGAGCAGTACTTC; CDR3 protein: CASSRGLSYEQYF
J gene: TRBJ2-4; clone size: -; D gene: -; V gene: TRBV4-2; CDR3 DNA: TGTGCCAGCAGCCCTTCCTTGTCCGGGGGCGGGGCCAAAAACATTCAGTACTTC; CDR3 protein: CASSPSLSGGGAKNIQYF
J gene: TRBJ2-7; clone size: few; D gene: -; V gene: TRBV10-3; CDR3 DNA: TGTGCCATCGGCCCGGTAGGAGCCTACGAGCAGTACTTC; CDR3 protein: CAIGPVGAYEQYF
J gene: TRBJ1-6; clone size: -; D gene: -; V gene: TRBV3-1; CDR3 DNA: TGTGCCAGCGGCTCCCCCGATTCACCCCTCCACTTT; CDR3 protein: CASGSPDSPLHF
J gene: TRBJ2-3; clone size: few; D gene: -; V gene: TRBV7-6; CDR3 DNA: TGTGCCAGCAGCTTAGGGTCTGGAGCTAGCACAGATACGCAGTATTTT; CDR3 protein: CASSLGSGASTDTQYF
J gene: TRBJ1-6; clone size: many; D gene: TRBD1; V gene: TRBV5-1; CDR3 DNA: TGCGCCAGCAGCTTGGAGGGGACAGGGGTTTCACCCCTCCACTTT; CDR3 protein: CASSLEGTGVSPLHF
J gene: TRBJ1-5; clone size: many; D gene: -; V gene: TRBV2; CDR3 DNA: TGTGCCAGTAACAGGGACAGCAATCAGCCCCAGCATTTT; CDR3 protein: CASNRDSNQPQHF
J gene: TRBJ2-3; clone size: -; D gene: TRBD2; V gene: TRBV20-1; CDR3 DNA: TGCAGTGCCCGAATACTAGCGGCGTCTAGCACAGATACGCAGTATTTT; CDR3 protein: CSARILAASSTDTQYF
J gene: TRBJ1-4; clone size: -; D gene: -; V gene: TRBV9; CDR3 DNA: TGTGCCAGCAGCTCCGCCGGGGGTGGCGAAAAACTGTTTTTT; CDR3 protein: CASSSAGGGEKLFF
J gene: TRBJ2-1; clone size: once; D gene: -; V gene: TRBV5-1; CDR3 DNA: TGCGCCAGCAGCACAAGGGAGACTAGGGGCGAGCAGTTCTTC; CDR3 protein: CASSTRETRGEQFF
J gene: TRBJ1-1; clone size: few; D gene: -; V gene: TRBV10-3; CDR3 DNA: TGTGCCACCCTTCGATGGCGGAACGAAGCTTTCTTT; CDR3 protein: CATLRWRNEAFF
J gene: TRBJ2-7; clone size: many; D gene: -; V gene: TRBV28; CDR3 DNA: TGTGCCAGCAGCCCCTCAAGAAAGCAGTACTTC; CDR3 protein: CASSPSRKQYF
J gene: TRBJ2-5; clone size: -; D gene: TRBD1; V gene: TRBV13; CDR3 DNA: TGTGCCAGCAGCTTAAAGGGGGCGGAGACCCAGTACTTC; CDR3 protein: CASSLKGAETQYF
J gene: TRBJ1-5; clone size: few; D gene: -; V gene: TRBV6-5; CDR3 DNA: TGTGCCAGCAGTCGGGATAGCAATCAGCCCCAGCATTTT; CDR3 protein: CASSRDSNQPQHF
J gene: TRBJ1-1; clone size: -; D gene: TRBD1; V gene: TRBV14; CDR3 DNA: TGTGCCAGCAGCCAAGGACAGGGGGACACTGAAGCTTTCTTT; CDR3 protein: CASSQGQGDTEAFF
J gene: TRBJ1-2; clone size: -; D gene: -; V gene: TRBV6-2/TRBV6-3; CDR3 DNA: TGTGCCAGCAGAGAGACAGCGAACTATGGCTACACCTTC; CDR3 protein: CASRETANYGYTF
J gene: TRBJ1-5; clone size: -; D gene: -; V gene: TRBV2; CDR3 DNA: TGTGCCAGCAGTGGTAGGGGCAGGGCGAATCAGCCCCAGCATTTT; CDR3 protein: CASSGRGRANQPQHF
J gene: TRBJ2-5; clone size: -; D gene: -; V gene: TRBV28; CDR3 DNA: TGTGCCAGCAGTCGACTTGGGATCCAAGAGACCCAGTACTTC; CDR3 protein: CASSRLGIQETQYF
J gene: TRBJ2-4; clone size: -; D gene: -; V gene: TRBV7-2; CDR3 DNA: TGTGCCAGCAGTCGCCGGGACTCTCACAAAAACATTCAGTACTTC; CDR3 protein: CASSRRDSHKNIQYF
J gene: TRBJ2-1; clone size: -; D gene: TRBD1; V gene: TRBV24-1; CDR3 DNA: TGTGCCACCAGTGCCGGACAGGGGATTGGTGATGAGCAGTTCTTC; CDR3 protein: CATSAGQGIGDEQFF
J gene: TRBJ1-6; clone size: few; D gene: -; V gene: TRBV6-1; CDR3 DNA: TGTGCCAGCAGTGAAGCGCGAGGTTATAATTCACCCCTCCACTTT; CDR3 protein: CASSEARGYNSPLHF
J gene: TRBJ2-5; clone size: many; D gene: -; V gene: TRBV7-9; CDR3 DNA: TGTGCCAGCAGCTTATACGGGTCCCAAGAGACCCAGTACTTC; CDR3 protein: CASSLYGSQETQYF
J gene: TRBJ1-5; clone size: few; D gene: -; V gene: TRBV5-6; CDR3 DNA: TGTGCCAGCAGCTTGGGAAGAGTAACTTCAGGTCGAGGGAATCAGCCCCAGCATTTT; CDR3 protein: CASSLGRVTSGRGNQPQHF
J gene: TRBJ2-7; clone size: many; D gene: TRBD2; V gene: TRBV7-2; CDR3 DNA: TGTGCCAGCAGCTCTAAAGCGGGGCACAACTCCTACGAGCAGTACTTC; CDR3 protein: CASSSKAGHNSYEQYF
J gene: TRBJ2-2; clone size: -; D gene: TRBD1; V gene: TRBV29-1; CDR3 DNA: TGCAGCGTTGAAGTGACAGGGAGAACCGGGGAGCTGTTTTTT; CDR3 protein: CSVEVTGRTGELFF